What follows are 19 T cell receptor beta chains derived from one specimen sequenced in a study of blood T cell repertoires in COVID-19. Data came from immunoSEQ multiplex PCR; TCRdb stores just in-frame clones and leaves some out. The sample has some 130,000 clones, about 89% seen once; the top ten hold around 2.9%. The sample comprised peripheral blood. These receptors all come from a man in his 60s with active or convalescent COVID-19.

This rearrangement joins TRBV5-6 to TRBJ1-1, with D tentatively TRBD1 (6 bases). The V end lost 1 base, the J end lost 5 bases, and 15 bases lay between the germline ends. Germline CDR1 and CDR2: SGHDT and YYEEEE. The CDR3 spans 15 residues. This CDR3 reads CASSLSFRGRTEAFF. The CDR3 bases are TGTGCCAGCAGCTTGTCTTTCAGGGGTCGGACTGAAGCTTTCTTT.

This clone was recorded once. V usage is TRBV15 and J usage is TRBJ2-3, with TRBD2 matching over 10 bases. The V segment lost 5 bases and the J segment 5 bases; nucleotides outside the gene matches: 13. Looked up from germline, CDR1 is LNHNV and CDR2 is YYDKDF (reference sequence). The CDR3 totals 17 residues. For the CDR3, the DNA is TGTGCCACCAGCTCTCCCTTGGGACTAGCGATCAAAGATACGCAGTATTTT. This codes for CATSSPLGLAIKDTQYF.

The rearrangement joins TRBV28 to TRBJ2-7, with a possible D match to TRBD2 (6 bases). From germline, CDR1 is MDHEN and CDR2 SYDVKM. With 7 bases removed from V and 4 bases from J, the gap between germline ends came to 29 bases. CDR3 length: 18 amino acids. The CDR3 coding sequence is TGTGCCAGCACCCCTCCCGGACCTGCCACCAGCCGGGAGTACGAGCAGTACTTC. Protein: CASTPPGPATSREYEQYF.

The chain links TRBV20-1 to TRBJ2-7; no firm D call. Germline V gene data show CDR1 as DFQATT and CDR2 as SNEGSKA (reference sequence). The germline V and J ends were trimmed by 6 bases and 9 bases, with 15 bases remaining between them. This CDR3 is 11 amino acids long. The CDR3 region is CSARLKDGQYF. The CDR3 nucleotides read TGCAGTGCCCGACTTAAGGATGGGCAGTACTTC.

The chain is built from TRBV10-3 and TRBJ1-2; TRBD1 matches at 12 bases. Germline-derived CDR1 and CDR2 are ENHRY and SYGVKD. With 6 bases clipped from V and 8 bases from J, the junction kept 7 bases outside the gene matches. The CDR3 contains 14 residues. The CDR3 DNA reads as TGTGCCATCAGGGGGACAGGGGGCGAGGGCGGCTACACCTTC. Amino acid sequence: CAIRGTGGEGGYTF.

This chain connects TRBV6-5 to TRBJ1-2; D might be TRBD1 (6 bases). Trimming took off 6 bases at V and 8 bases at J, with 22 bases between the two ends. The length of the CDR3 is 15 residues. Germline V gene lookup returns CDR1 MNHEY and CDR2 SVGAGI. The CDR3 reads CASSTRGTPRTGYTF. DNA of the CDR3: TGTGCCAGCAGCACAAGGGGGACACCAAGAACCGGCTACACCTTC.

The V and J genes are TRBV5-1 and TRBJ2-1; 10 nucleotides align to TRBD2. Germline V CDR1 and CDR2: SGHRS, YFSETQ. The V gene end was trimmed by 5 bases and the J gene end by 4 bases; junction bases not matched to a gene: 18. The CDR3 is 19 amino acids. The CDR3 here is CASSLGRKTSGPFYNEQFF. The CDR3 DNA reads TGCGCCAGCAGTCTTGGACGGAAGACTAGCGGGCCGTTTTACAATGAGCAGTTCTTC.

V and J are TRBV10-3 and TRBJ1-3, with D perhaps TRBD1 (5 bases). Per the germline V gene, CDR1 is ENHRY and CDR2 is SYGVKD. The CDR3 spans 13 residues. V was trimmed by 8 bases and J by 3 bases, leaving 11 bases between them. CDR3 amino acids: CAIRGLSGNTIYF. DNA for the CDR3: TGTGCCATCCGGGGGTTAAGTGGAAACACCATATATTTT.

This rearrangement joins TRBV4-2 to TRBJ2-3; 9 bases agree with TRBD2. V dropped 4 bases and J dropped 4; count of bases not matched to a gene: 6. Germline CDR1 is LGHNA and CDR2 is YNFKEQ. This CDR3 spans 15 amino acids. In DNA, the CDR3 is TGTGCCAGCAGCCGGACCGGGACTAGCCCAGATACGCAGTATTTT. This encodes CASSRTGTSPDTQYF.

This clone was observed a single time. The rearrangement joins TRBV19 to TRBJ2-4; tentatively, D is TRBD1 (5 bases). This CDR3 is built from 15 residues. With 3 bases removed from V and 0 bases from J, the gap between germline ends came to 9 bases. Per germline, CDR1 LNHDA and CDR2 SQIVND (reference sequence). The CDR3 coding sequence is TGTGCCAGTAGTATCGACAGACTAGCCAAAAACATTCAGTACTTC. Amino acid sequence: CASSIDRLAKNIQYF.

The chain carries TRBV3-1 (or the pseudogene TRBV3-2) and TRBJ1-2, with 7 bases matching TRBD1. Germline loops: CDR1 LGHDT, CDR2 YNNKEL (reference sequence). The CDR3 consists of 13 residues. V lost 6 bases to trimming and J lost 8 bases; unmatched junction nucleotides: 9. The CDR3 region is CASSRGQAEGYTF. In DNA, the CDR3 is TGTGCCAGCAGTCGCGGACAGGCGGAGGGCTACACCTTC.

V and J are TRBV6-5 and TRBJ2-1, with a weak D call TRBD2 (5 bases). The CDR3 has 13 amino acids. The germline CDR1 and CDR2 sequences are MNHEY and SVGAGI. Trimming removed 2 bases from V and 8 bases from J, with 10 bases in between. The DNA for the CDR3 is TGTGCCAGCAGTTACCTCGGGAATGATGAGCAGTTCTTC. This codes for CASSYLGNDEQFF.

The J gene is TRBJ2-7, the V gene TRBV10-3; D is perhaps TRBD2 (6 bases). CDR3 length: 15 amino acids. Per germline, CDR1 ENHRY and CDR2 SYGVKD. With 0 bases removed from V and 5 bases from J, the gap between germline ends came to 14 bases. CDR3 DNA: TGTGCCATCAGTGAGTCTAGGGGCGGGGAGGACGAGCAGTACTTC. The encoded protein is CAISESRGGEDEQYF.

The rearrangement joins TRBV15 to TRBJ2-7; possibly TRBD1 for D (6 bases). The CDR3 spans 15 residues. V was trimmed by 0 bases and J by 12 bases, leaving 21 bases between them. Per the germline V gene, CDR1 is LNHNV and CDR2 is YYDKDF (reference sequence). The CDR3: CATSRDRITGNPRYF. The CDR3 DNA sequence: TGTGCCACCAGCAGAGATAGAATCACAGGGAACCCCCGGTACTTC.

The CDR3 DNA reads TGCGCCAGCAGCCAAGAAGTACGCGATGAAAAACTGTTTTTT. Protein sequence: CASSQEVRDEKLFF. This chain links TRBV4-1 with TRBJ1-4; D is undetermined. The germline V gene has CDR1 MGHRA and CDR2 YSYEKL. V lost 0 bases and J 6 bases, leaving 8 bases between the germline ends. This CDR3 is built from 14 residues.

This chain links TRBV6-5 with TRBJ2-5; 9 nucleotides line up with TRBD1. V shed 2 bases, J shed 5 bases, and the junction held 6 bases outside the gene matches. The CDR3 spans 15 residues. The V gene's germline CDR1 is MNHEY and CDR2 SVGAGI. The CDR3 sequence is CASSYADRGKETQYF. The DNA for the CDR3 is TGTGCCAGCAGTTACGCGGACAGGGGAAAGGAGACCCAGTACTTC.

The rearrangement links TRBV7-3 to TRBJ2-7, with 11 nucleotides matching TRBD1. The J segment lost 5 bases and the V segment lost 5 bases, leaving 5 bases of the junction unmatched. CDR1 SGHTA and CDR2 FQGTGA come from the germline V gene. This CDR3 contains 14 residues. In DNA form, the CDR3 reads TGTGCCAGCAGCCCCGGGACAGGGGGAGACGAGCAGTACTTC. Encoded protein: CASSPGTGGDEQYF.

V and J are TRBV5-6 and TRBJ1-3; TRBD1 might be the D (5 bases). Trimming left V 0 bases short and J 6 bases short, with 10 bases between. The CDR3 is made up of 14 amino acids. Germline V gene data show CDR1 as SGHDT and CDR2 as YYEEEE. This chain's CDR3 is CASSLGGLENTIYF. CDR3 DNA: TGTGCCAGCAGCTTGGGGGGACTAGAAAACACCATATATTTT.

The rearrangement links TRBV28 to TRBJ2-2; possible D gene TRBD1, 6 bases. Germline V gene data show CDR1 as MDHEN and CDR2 as SYDVKM. Deletions cut 4 bases from V and 1 base from J, with 16 bases between. This CDR3 comprises 17 residues. CDR3: CASSSPHRAGNTGELFF. In nucleotides, the CDR3 is TGTGCCAGCAGTTCCCCTCACAGGGCGGGGAACACCGGGGAGCTGTTTTTT. Full variable domain (remainder filled in from reference TRBV28 and TRBJ2-2): DVKVTQSSRYLVKRTGEKVFLECVQDMDHENMFWYRQDPGLGLRLIYFSYDVKMKEKGDIPEGYSVSREKKERFSLILESASTNQTSMYLCASSSPHRAGNTGELFFGEGSRLTVL.